This T cell receptor (beta chain) was identified in a study of blood T cell repertoires in COVID-19 (TCRdb year 2020). For the wider study: Collaborator samples came from the United States, Italy and Spain and covered acute and convalescent phases of COVID-19. The material from the prospective study consisted of cDNA or gDNA derived from T cells, B-cell-depleted T cells, or PBMCs. Deeply sampled blood TCRbeta repertoires from subjects exposed to, actively infected with, or recovered from COVID-19 were included in the dataset. A freely available public database, intended as a resource for researchers studying the immune response to SARS-CoV-2, is where the repertoires were released. The samples were drawn from two sources: the first 160 participants of the ongoing ImmuneRACE study, and 1,200 or so subjects contributed by 6 global collaborators. The sample metadata nearly always contained a de-identified subject ID, COVID-19 status, age in years and sex. Where HLA class I and class II types were available, the types were taken from metadata supplied by the sample provider, not from assay-based typing.

The immunoSEQ Assay, a bias-controlled multiplex PCR, was used to amplify TCRbeta CDR3 regions from genomic DNA. On the authors' methods: Nucleated cell counts per sample were estimated from amplification of reference gene primers within the assay. To quantify the absolute abundance of each unique TCRbeta CDR3 rearrangement, sequence reads were collapsed and filtered. Productive Simpson clonality was computed per sample as the square root of Simpson's diversity index over productive rearrangements. Sourced from immuneACCESS, this table was stored by TCRdb with only in-frame sequences that have V and J called. A share of the clones is absent; for the studies checked, an unresolved V gene accounts for under half, and the remainder has no known explanation. That table gives V, J and clone size, and the DNA gave D and trimming. In this sample the table shows about 140,000 clones, roughly four fifths of which occur a single time. In total, the top ten clones hold less than 4% of the sample.

Including the terminal cysteine and phenylalanine, the CDR3 comprises 12 residues. CDR3 DNA is the only sequence kept; it has 36 bases, read in frame from the first base. The germline V gene provides CDR1 SQVTM and CDR2 ANQGSEA. Trimming at the junction amounts to 6 bases on V and 0 bases on J, and the germline ends lie 7 bases apart. Findings and caveats that apply to the study as a whole: The quantity of clinical and demographic metadata differed by source and by participant and was supplied without curation.

A note on this clone: This clone's antigen is unknown. One base away there is no much larger clone; base qualities are not given.

Collaborating institutions collected whole blood in K2EDTA tubes following their own protocols. Collaborator samples were shipped for TCRbeta analysis as frozen whole blood, isolated PBMCs, or DNA extracted from either sample type. This receptor was obtained from a woman in her sixties with acute or convalescent COVID-19. Sample: peripheral blood. The rearranged segments are TRBV29-1 and TRBJ2-3; no D segment can be confidently identified. The CDR3 reads CSVSFSTDTQYF. The bases read TGCAGCGTATCCTTTAGCACAGATACGCAGTATTTT.